This T cell receptor beta chain stems from a study of shared clonotypes between healthy human individuals. Study summary: Ranging from 18 to 49 in age, donors were two women and three men.

The CDR3 is made up of 15 amino acids. Germline V gives CDR1 SGDLS, CDR2 YYNGEE. Between the trimmed V and J ends, which lost 0 bases and 0 bases, there was a span of 8 bases. Study outcomes and limitations: Donor clonotype sharing was expected to depend on sequencing depth.

To note about this clone: Antigen specificity is unknown. Other nucleotide sequences from this sample produce the same CDR3.

Caucasian adults residing in Nashville, Tennessee made up all the donors. For unsorted PBMC, approximately 290 ng DNA per replicate equaled roughly 28,000 T cell genomes. TCRdb's table, derived via immunoSEQ multiplex PCR, lists solely in-frame clones and lacks some. The data contain 520,000 or so clones, 79% of them singletons. The V call is TRBV9, the J call TRBJ2-3; the D gene could be TRBD1 or TRBD2 (5 bases each). The sample was PBMCs. The sequence was obtained from a middle-aged woman in good health. Some clones in this sample may be carry-over from other donors' samples. This chain's CDR3 is CASSVAGRSTDTQYF. The CDR3 coding sequence is TGTGCCAGCAGCGTAGCGGGACGTAGCACAGATACGCAGTATTTT.